The source of this T cell receptor (beta chain) is a study of spatial heterogeneity in lung cancer. About the study: Untreated early-stage non-small cell lung cancer patients, fewer than 85 in total, were the donors. Sequenced follow-up PBMC samples came a median of around 2 years after resection, where available. Consistently, beta-chain sequences turned up in larger numbers than alpha-chain sequences did.

The time point denotes: blood at routine non-recurrence follow-up after resection. Without sorting, whole RNA was sequenced from tumor, nontumor lung or frozen PBMC. Worth noting for this clonotype: The antigen is undetermined.

Losses at the gene ends were 6 bases for V and 4 bases for J; bases not matched to a gene: 6. This CDR3 spans 15 amino acids. In TCRdb, the 5' RACE reads were re-called with MiXCR into one record per CDR3 protein. The sample records around 110,000 distinct CDR3 sequences, more than 10% being singletons. Study-level results: Relative to follow-up, resection was when ubiquitous expanded tumor TCRs appeared more in blood.

The specimen was PBMCs, collected at follow-up. This TCR was sampled from a male donor with early-stage non-small cell lung cancer. The V gene is TRBV12-3 or TRBV12-4, the J gene TRBJ1-5, with 10 bases identical to TRBD1. CDR3 in amino acids: CASSRGQGKNQPQHF. The CDR3 DNA reads TGTGCCAGCAGCCGGGGACAGGGGAAAAATCAGCCCCAGCATTTT.